These 7 T cell receptor beta chains were all obtained from the same sample, sequenced in a study of blood T cell repertoires in COVID-19 (dated by TCRdb to the early 2020s). Library construction relied on the immunoSEQ multiplex PCR assay. Entries here come from immuneACCESS through TCRdb and include only in-frame sequences with V and J called. Some clones fail to appear in such tables; in the studies checked, an unresolved V gene covers under half of the shortfall, and the cause of the remainder is unknown. Recorded for this sample are 130,000 or so clones; approximately 77% of them occurred a single time. Roughly a fifth of the sample is held by the ten biggest clonotypes. Sequencing input: peripheral blood. These TCRs come from a man at least 80 years old with acute or convalescent COVID-19.

This clone showed up just a few times. The chain employs TRBV9 and TRBJ1-6, with D possibly matching TRBD1 (6 bases). This CDR3 spans 16 amino acids. Trimming left V 4 bases short and J 0 bases short, with 11 bases between. Per germline, CDR1 SGDLS and CDR2 YYNGEE. The CDR3 sequence is CASSNAGDSYNSPLHF. The CDR3 nucleotides read TGTGCCAGCAGCAACGCAGGGGACTCCTATAATTCACCCCTCCACTTT.

This rearrangement joins TRBV7-2 to TRBJ2-2; 8 positions agree with TRBD1. Germline CDR1 SGHTA, CDR2 FQGNSA. The CDR3 covers 15 residues. The V and J ends lost 3 bases and 5 bases, in that order; junction bases with no gene match: 5. The CDR3 spells CASSFYRGVTGELFF. In DNA, the CDR3 is TGTGCCAGCAGCTTTTACAGGGGGGTAACCGGGGAGCTGTTTTTT.

The chain is built from TRBV5-6 and TRBJ1-4; 9 bases line up with TRBD1. This CDR3 has 13 residues. J gave up 8 bases and V 4 bases, and 3 bases lay outside the gene matches. Per germline, CDR1 SGHDT and CDR2 YYEEEE. The CDR3 region is CASSEDRGEKLFF. DNA for the CDR3: TGTGCCAGCAGCGAGGACAGGGGAGAAAAACTGTTTTTT.

Of note for this clone: At the DNA level, this CDR3 is encoded by other sequences in the same sample as well. The chain has TRBV11-2 and TRBJ1-6; no reliable D call. V was trimmed by 4 bases and J by 5 bases, leaving 9 bases between them. This CDR3 is built from 14 residues. In germline, CDR1 is SGHAT, CDR2 FQNNGV. The CDR3 loop is CASSSRGNNSPLHF. The CDR3 DNA is TGTGCCAGCAGCTCCCGAGGAAATAATTCACCCCTCCACTTT.

The gene calls are TRBV3-1 (or the pseudogene TRBV3-2) and TRBJ2-3; D is possibly TRBD2 (7 bases). Germline loops: CDR1 LGHDT, CDR2 YNNKEL (reference sequence). The CDR3 length is 14 residues. V shed 6 bases and J shed 5 bases, with 15 bases lying between them. The CDR3 region has the DNA TGTGCCAGCAGTGGGGGCGGGGGAATAGATACGCAGTATTTT. Its translation is CASSGGGGIDTQYF.

This clone was seen only once. The chain couples TRBV5-6 to TRBJ1-1; TRBD1 matches 8 bases. This CDR3 is built from 16 residues. Germline V CDR1 and CDR2: SGHDT, YYEEEE. Germline trimming cut 2 bases from V and 0 bases from J; bases unmatched to any gene: 6. In nucleotides, the CDR3 is TGTGCCAGCAGCTTCACGACAGGGGCTGTGAACACTGAAGCTTTCTTT. It encodes CASSFTTGAVNTEAFF.

The chain employs TRBV5-4 and TRBJ2-7, with unresolved D. Trimming pared 4 bases from V and 2 bases from J, leaving 13 bases between. The CDR3 spans 14 residues. Germline V gives CDR1 SGHNT, CDR2 YYREEE (reference sequence). CDR3 sequence reads: CASSIGGTAYEQYF. Here the CDR3 DNA reads TGTGCCAGCAGCATAGGTGGCACAGCCTACGAGCAGTACTTC.